This T cell receptor beta chain was identified in a study of T cells in Graves' hyperthyroidism and ophthalmopathy. Authors of the study amplified TCR beta CDR3 regions from RNA transcripts. First-round RT-PCR of the TCR CDR3 relied on the HTBI primer set. TCRdb re-called the multiplex PCR reads with MiXCR, one entry per CDR3 protein. The sample yields 550,000 to 700,000 distinct CDR3 sequences, more than 45% seen once. Germline CDR1 reads MNHEY; CDR2 reads SMNVEV (reference sequence). V dropped 0 bases and J dropped 0 bases, with 18 bases sitting between them. The CDR3 sequence is 18 residues long. The TCR comes from an adult woman with Graves' disease, either hyperthyroidism or ophthalmopathy (not recorded which). Sequenced input: peripheral blood or thyroid tissue (not recorded which). The chain links TRBV27 to TRBJ2-7; perhaps TRBD1 as D (5 bases). The CDR3 bases are TGTGCCAGCAGTTTATCGAGCGAATCCGAAGGGGCCTCCTACGAGCAGTACTTC. Its protein is CASSLSSESEGASYEQYF.